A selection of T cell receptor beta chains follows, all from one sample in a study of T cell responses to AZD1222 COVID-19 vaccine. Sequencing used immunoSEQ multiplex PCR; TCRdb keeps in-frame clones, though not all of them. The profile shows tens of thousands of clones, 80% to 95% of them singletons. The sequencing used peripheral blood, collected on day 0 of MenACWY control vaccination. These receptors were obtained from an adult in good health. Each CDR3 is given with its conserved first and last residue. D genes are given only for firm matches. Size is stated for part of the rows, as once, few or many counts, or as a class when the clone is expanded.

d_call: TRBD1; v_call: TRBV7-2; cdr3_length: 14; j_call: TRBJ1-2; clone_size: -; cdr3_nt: TGTGCCAGCATCTTGGACAGGGGTAATTATGGCTACACCTTC; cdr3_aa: CASILDRGNYGYTF
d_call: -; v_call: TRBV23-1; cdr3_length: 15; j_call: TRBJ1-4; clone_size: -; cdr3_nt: TGCGCCAGCAGTCCCGGGAAGGGAACTAATGAAAAACTGTTTTTT; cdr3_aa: CASSPGKGTNEKLFF
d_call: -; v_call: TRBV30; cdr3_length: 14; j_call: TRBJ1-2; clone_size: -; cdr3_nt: TGTGCCTGGAGTGCCAGGCTTAACGCCGATGGCTACACCTTC; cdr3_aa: CAWSARLNADGYTF
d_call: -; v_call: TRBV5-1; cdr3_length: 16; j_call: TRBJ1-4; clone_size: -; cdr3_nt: TGCGCCAGCAGCTTGCTCCCCCGGGCGGGGAATGAAAAACTGTTTTTT; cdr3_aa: CASSLLPRAGNEKLFF
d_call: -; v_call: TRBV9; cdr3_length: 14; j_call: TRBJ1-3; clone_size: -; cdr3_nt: TGTGCCAGCGGACAGTGGGGGTTCGGAAACACCATATATTTT; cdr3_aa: CASGQWGFGNTIYF
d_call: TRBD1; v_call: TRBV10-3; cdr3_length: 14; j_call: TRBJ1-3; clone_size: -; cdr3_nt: TGTGCCGGAACAGGGGGCAACTCTGGAAACACCATATATTTT; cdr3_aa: CAGTGGNSGNTIYF
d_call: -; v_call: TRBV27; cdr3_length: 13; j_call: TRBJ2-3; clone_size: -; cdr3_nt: TGTGCCAGCAGTTTAGGGACCCGGGATACGCAGTATTTT; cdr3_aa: CASSLGTRDTQYF
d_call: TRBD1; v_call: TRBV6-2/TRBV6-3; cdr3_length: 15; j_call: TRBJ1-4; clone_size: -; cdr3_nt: TGTGCCAGCAGTTACTCGGGGACAGGGGATGAAAAACTGTTTTTT; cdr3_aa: CASSYSGTGDEKLFF
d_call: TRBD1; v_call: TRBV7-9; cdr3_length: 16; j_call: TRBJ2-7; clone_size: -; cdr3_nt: TGTGCCAGCAGCTCCGCCGATGGACAGGGGGCCTACGAGCAGTACTTC; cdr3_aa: CASSSADGQGAYEQYF
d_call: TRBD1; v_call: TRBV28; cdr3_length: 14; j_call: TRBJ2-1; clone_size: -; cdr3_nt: TGTGCCAGCAGGACAGGGGGTTCCTACAATGAGCAGTTCTTC; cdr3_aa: CASRTGGSYNEQFF
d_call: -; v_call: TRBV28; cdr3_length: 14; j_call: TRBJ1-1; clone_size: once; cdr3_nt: TGTGCCAGCAGTCCGGGACTATCGAACACTGAAGCTTTCTTT; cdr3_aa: CASSPGLSNTEAFF
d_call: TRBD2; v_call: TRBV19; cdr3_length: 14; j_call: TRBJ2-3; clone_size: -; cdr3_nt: TGTGCCAGTAGAGAGACTAGCGGCACAGATACGCAGTATTTT; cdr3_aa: CASRETSGTDTQYF
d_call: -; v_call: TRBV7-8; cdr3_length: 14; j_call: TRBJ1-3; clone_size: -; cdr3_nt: TGTGCCAGCAGTCCCTCAGTCTCTGGAAACACCATATATTTT; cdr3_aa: CASSPSVSGNTIYF
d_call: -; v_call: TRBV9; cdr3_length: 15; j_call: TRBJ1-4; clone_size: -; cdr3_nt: TGTGCCAGCAGCTCCCGGACAGCAACTAATGAAAAACTGTTTTTT; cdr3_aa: CASSSRTATNEKLFF
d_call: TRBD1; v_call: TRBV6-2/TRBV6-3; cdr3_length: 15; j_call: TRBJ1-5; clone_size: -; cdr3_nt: TGTGCCAGCAGTTACTCAGGGACAGTGGGGCAGCCCCAGCATTTT; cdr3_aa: CASSYSGTVGQPQHF
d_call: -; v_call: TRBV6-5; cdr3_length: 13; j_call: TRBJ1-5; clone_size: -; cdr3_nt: TGTGCCAGCAGTTCCCGCCAGTATCAGCCCCAGCATTTT; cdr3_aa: CASSSRQYQPQHF
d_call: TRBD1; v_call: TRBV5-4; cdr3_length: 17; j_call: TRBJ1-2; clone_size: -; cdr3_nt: TGTGCCAGCAGCTTGGGAACAGGGGATAAGGTTATATATGGCTACACCTTC; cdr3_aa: CASSLGTGDKVIYGYTF
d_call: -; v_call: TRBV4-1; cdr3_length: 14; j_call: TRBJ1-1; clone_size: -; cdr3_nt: TGCGCCACCCGGCGGGAACAGCTGAACACTGAAGCTTTCTTT; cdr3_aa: CATRREQLNTEAFF
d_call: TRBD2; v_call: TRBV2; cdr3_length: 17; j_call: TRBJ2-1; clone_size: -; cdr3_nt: TGTGCCAGCAGTGACCGACTAGCGTGGGGCTCCTACAATGAGCAGTTCTTC; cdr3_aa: CASSDRLAWGSYNEQFF
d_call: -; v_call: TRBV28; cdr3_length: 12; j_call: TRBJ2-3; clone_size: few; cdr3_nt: TGTGCCAGCAGGGGACCCTCAGATACGCAGTATTTT; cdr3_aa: CASRGPSDTQYF
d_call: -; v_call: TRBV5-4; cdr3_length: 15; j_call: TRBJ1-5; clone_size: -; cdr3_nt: TGTGCCAGCAGCTTGGATGGGGGGCCCAATCAGCCCCAGCATTTT; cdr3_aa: CASSLDGGPNQPQHF
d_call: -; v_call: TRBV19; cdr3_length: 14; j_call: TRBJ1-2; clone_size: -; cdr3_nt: TGTGCCAGTAGATGGGGACAAACCTACTATGGCTACACCTTC; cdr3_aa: CASRWGQTYYGYTF
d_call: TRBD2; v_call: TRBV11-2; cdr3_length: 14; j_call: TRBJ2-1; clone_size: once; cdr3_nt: TGTGCCAGCAGCTCGACTAGCGGGTCAGACGAGCAGTTCTTC; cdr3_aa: CASSSTSGSDEQFF
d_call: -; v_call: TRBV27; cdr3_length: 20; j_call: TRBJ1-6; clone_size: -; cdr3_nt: TGTGCCAGCAGTCCGCGGCCGGGGGGGGGCCGCAGCTCCTATAATTCACCCCTCCACTTT; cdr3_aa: CASSPRPGGGRSSYNSPLHF
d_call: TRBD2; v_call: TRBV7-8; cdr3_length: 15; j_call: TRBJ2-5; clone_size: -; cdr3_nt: TGTGCCAGTGGTTCGGGACTAGCGGATCAAGAGACCCAGTACTTC; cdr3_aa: CASGSGLADQETQYF
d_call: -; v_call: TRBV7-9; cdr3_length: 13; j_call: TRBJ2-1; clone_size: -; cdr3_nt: TGTGCCAGCAGCGCCGACAGGTGGAATGAGCAGTTCTTC; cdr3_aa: CASSADRWNEQFF
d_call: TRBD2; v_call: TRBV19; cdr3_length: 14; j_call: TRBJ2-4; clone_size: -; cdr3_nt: TGTGCCAGTAGTATAGTGGGGACTAGCGGGAGTCAGTACTTC; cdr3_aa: CASSIVGTSGSQYF
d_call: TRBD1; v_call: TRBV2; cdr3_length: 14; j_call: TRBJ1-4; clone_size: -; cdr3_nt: TGTGCCAGCAGTGAGCAGGGGGCGAATGAAAAACTGTTTTTT; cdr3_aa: CASSEQGANEKLFF
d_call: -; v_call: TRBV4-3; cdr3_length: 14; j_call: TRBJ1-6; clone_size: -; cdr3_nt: TGCGCCAGCAGCCAAGTTAGGGCGAGGTCACCCCTCCACTTT; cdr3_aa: CASSQVRARSPLHF
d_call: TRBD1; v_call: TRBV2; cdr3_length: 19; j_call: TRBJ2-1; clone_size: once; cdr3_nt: TGTGCCAGCAGTGGCGCTGGGACAGCCACATTGCCCTCCTACAATGAGCAGTTCTTC; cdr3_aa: CASSGAGTATLPSYNEQFF
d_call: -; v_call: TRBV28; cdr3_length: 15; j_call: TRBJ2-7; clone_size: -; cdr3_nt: TGTGCCAGCAATGACCGGGTCCCGAGTAGCTACGAGCAGTACTTC; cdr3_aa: CASNDRVPSSYEQYF
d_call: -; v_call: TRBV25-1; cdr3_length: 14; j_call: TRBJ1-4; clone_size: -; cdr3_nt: TGTGCCAGCAGTGGGCCCGCTAGTAATGAAAAACTGTTTTTT; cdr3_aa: CASSGPASNEKLFF
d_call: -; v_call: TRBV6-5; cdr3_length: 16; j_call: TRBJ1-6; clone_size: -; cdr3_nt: TGTGCCAGCAGTTACTCCATCGCTCCTGGTAATTCACCCCTCCACTTT; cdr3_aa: CASSYSIAPGNSPLHF
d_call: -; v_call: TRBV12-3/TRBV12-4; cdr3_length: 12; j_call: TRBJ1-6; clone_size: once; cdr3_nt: TGTGCCAGCAGTTTATTAACTTCACCCCTCCACTTT; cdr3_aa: CASSLLTSPLHF
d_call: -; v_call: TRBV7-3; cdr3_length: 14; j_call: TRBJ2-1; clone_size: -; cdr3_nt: TGTGCCAGCAGCTTAAACGGAAGAGTCGATGAGCAGTTCTTC; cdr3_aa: CASSLNGRVDEQFF
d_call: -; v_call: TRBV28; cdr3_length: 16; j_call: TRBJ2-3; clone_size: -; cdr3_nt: TGTGCCAGCAGATCCCGCCCGGGGGAGGTTGATGATACGCAGTATTTT; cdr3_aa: CASRSRPGEVDDTQYF
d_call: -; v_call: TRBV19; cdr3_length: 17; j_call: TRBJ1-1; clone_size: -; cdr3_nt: TGTGCCAGTAGTCTCCGCCTCCTACAGGGTGTGAGGGCTGAAGCTTTCTTT; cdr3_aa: CASSLRLLQGVRAEAFF
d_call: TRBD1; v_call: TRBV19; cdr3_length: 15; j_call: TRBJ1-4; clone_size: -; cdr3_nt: TGTGCCAGTAGGTCTTACGGGACAGTTAATGAAAAACTGTTTTTT; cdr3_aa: CASRSYGTVNEKLFF
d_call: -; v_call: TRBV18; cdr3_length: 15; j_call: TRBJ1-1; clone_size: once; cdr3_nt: TGTGCCAGCTCACCGCGTGGAGCAGGGGTTCTTGAAGCTTTCTTT; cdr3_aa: CASSPRGAGVLEAFF
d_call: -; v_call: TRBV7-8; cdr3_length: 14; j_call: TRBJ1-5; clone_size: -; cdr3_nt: TGTGCCAGCAGCCCGATGGGTGGAGATCAGCCCCAGCATTTT; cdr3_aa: CASSPMGGDQPQHF
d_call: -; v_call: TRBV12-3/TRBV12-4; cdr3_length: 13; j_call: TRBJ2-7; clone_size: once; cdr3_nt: TGTGCCAGCAGCCGAGACACGCTCTACGAGCAGTACTTC; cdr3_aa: CASSRDTLYEQYF
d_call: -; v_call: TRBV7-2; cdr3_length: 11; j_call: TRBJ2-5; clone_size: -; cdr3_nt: TGTGCCAGCAGCTCTTTAGAGACCCAGTACTTC; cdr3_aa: CASSSLETQYF
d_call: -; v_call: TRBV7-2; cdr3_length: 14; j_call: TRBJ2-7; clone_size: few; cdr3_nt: TGTGCCAGCAGCTTAGCCGGGGCGCTTGACGAGCAGTACTTC; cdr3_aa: CASSLAGALDEQYF
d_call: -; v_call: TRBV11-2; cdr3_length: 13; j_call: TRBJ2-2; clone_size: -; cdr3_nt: TGTGCCAGCAGCTTATCGGGTCCCGGGGAGCTGTTTTTT; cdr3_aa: CASSLSGPGELFF
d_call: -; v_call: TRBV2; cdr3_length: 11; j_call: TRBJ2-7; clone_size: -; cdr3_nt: TGTGCCAGCTTGACAGGCTACGAGCAGTACTTC; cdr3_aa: CASLTGYEQYF
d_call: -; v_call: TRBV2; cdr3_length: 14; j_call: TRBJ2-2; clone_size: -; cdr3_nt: TGTGCCAGCAGTGTGGGTGTGAACACCGGGGAGCTGTTTTTT; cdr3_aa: CASSVGVNTGELFF
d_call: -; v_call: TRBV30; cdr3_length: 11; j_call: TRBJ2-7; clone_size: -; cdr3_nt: TGTGCCTGGAGATGGGACTACGAGCAGTACTTC; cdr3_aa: CAWRWDYEQYF
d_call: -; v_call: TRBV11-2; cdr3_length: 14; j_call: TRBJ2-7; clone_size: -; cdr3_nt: TGTGCCAGCAGCCGCCTAACGGGGTCCTACGAGCAGTACTTC; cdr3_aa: CASSRLTGSYEQYF
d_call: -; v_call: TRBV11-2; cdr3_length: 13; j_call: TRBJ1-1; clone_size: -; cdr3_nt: TGTGCCAGCAGCGGTGGGGTCGGGGCACAAGCTTTCTTT; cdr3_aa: CASSGGVGAQAFF
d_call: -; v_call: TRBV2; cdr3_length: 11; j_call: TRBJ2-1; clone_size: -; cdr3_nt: TGTGCCAGCAGTGTCTACAATGAGCAGTTCTTC; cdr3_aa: CASSVYNEQFF
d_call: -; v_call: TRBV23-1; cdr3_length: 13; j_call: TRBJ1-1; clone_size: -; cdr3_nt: TGCGCCAGCAGTCAAAAGGTCAAACCTGAAGCTTTCTTT; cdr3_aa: CASSQKVKPEAFF
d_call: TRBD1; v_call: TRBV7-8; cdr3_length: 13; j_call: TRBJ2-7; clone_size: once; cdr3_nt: TGTGCCAGCAGCACAGGGGGTTTCTACGAGCAGTACTTC; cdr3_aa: CASSTGGFYEQYF
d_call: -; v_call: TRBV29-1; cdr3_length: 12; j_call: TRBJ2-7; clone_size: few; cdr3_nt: TGCAGCGTTGAGGTTGTGGGATACGAGCAGTACTTC; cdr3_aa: CSVEVVGYEQYF